Each of the 8 T cell receptor beta chains below was sequenced from the same sample in a study of cytomegalovirus exposure and HLA in healthy donors (dated by TCRdb to 2016 to 2017). Library construction relied on the immunoSEQ multiplex PCR assay. A mixture of 60 forward primers for TCR Vbeta segments and 13 reverse primers for TCR Jbeta segments was used in the multiplex PCR. TCRdb re-hosts the immuneACCESS table, in-frame sequences only. Its copies lack some clones; in the studies checked, an unresolved V gene accounts for under half of them, and the cause for the rest is not known. The sample table shows under 150,000 clones, and about 81% are seen once. Clones ranked in the top ten supply around 6.4% of the sample. The sequencing sample was made of PBMCs. Every receptor here comes from a woman in her thirties or forties in good health and CMV-seropositive.

V usage is TRBV18 and J usage is TRBJ2-2; D is possibly TRBD1 (5 bases). V was shortened by 3 bases and J by 0 bases, with 8 bases between the two germline ends. The CDR3 extends over 15 amino acids. Germline lookup yields CDR1 KGHSH and CDR2 LQKENI. As DNA, the CDR3 is TGTGCCAGCTCACCGGGGCAGTCGAACACCGGGGAGCTGTTTTTT. Translating gives CASSPGQSNTGELFF.

This chain joins TRBV7-9 and TRBJ1-2; D unresolved. The CDR3 contains 15 residues. Trimming pared 6 bases from V and 2 bases from J, leaving 16 bases between. The V gene's germline CDR1 is SEHNR and CDR2 FQNEAQ (reference sequence). The CDR3 DNA sequence: TGTGCCAGCAGAGAGGGCGGGGTCCCAAACTATGGCTACACCTTC. As protein: CASREGGVPNYGYTF.

CDR3 residues: CASSSNVLTGDNYGYTF. The CDR3 DNA is TGTGCCAGCAGTTCTAACGTGTTGACAGGGGATAACTATGGCTACACCTTC. This chain joins TRBV27 and TRBJ1-2, with TRBD1 matching 8 bases. V shed 4 bases, J shed 1 base, and the junction held 11 bases outside the gene matches. The CDR3 has 17 residues. Germline values: CDR1 MNHEY, CDR2 SMNVEV (reference sequence).

The V and J genes are TRBV4-3 and TRBJ2-7, with 7 bases fitting TRBD2. The CDR3 totals 14 residues. Germline loops: CDR1 LGHNA, CDR2 YSLEER. V was pared by 4 bases and J by 4 bases, with 7 bases of the junction left unmatched. CDR3 DNA: TGCGCCAGCAGCCCGGGACTAACGAAGTACGAGCAGTACTTC. Protein: CASSPGLTKYEQYF.

This chain joins TRBV9 and TRBJ2-3; perhaps TRBD2 as D (7 bases). Per germline, CDR1 SGDLS and CDR2 YYNGEE. V was cut by 4 bases and J by 1 base, with 16 bases left in between. The CDR3 sequence is 16 residues long. CDR3 in amino acids: CASSLLRGAGTDTQYF. CDR3 DNA: TGTGCCAGCAGCCTTCTTCGGGGGGCTGGCACAGATACGCAGTATTTT.

This clone was detected a few times. The J gene is TRBJ2-7, the V gene TRBV19, with TRBD2 matching over 10 bases. CDR3 length equals 15 residues. Trimming cost V 9 bases and J 0 bases; bases outside gene matches: 8. From germline, CDR1 is LNHDA and CDR2 SQIVND (reference sequence). CDR3 region: CASMLAGDSSYEQYF. CDR3 nucleotides: TGTGCCAGCATGCTAGCGGGGGATAGCTCCTACGAGCAGTACTTC.

The rearrangement joins TRBV5-4 to TRBJ1-2; D may be TRBD1 (5 bases). Germline V gives CDR1 SGHNT, CDR2 YYREEE (reference sequence). The CDR3 spans 14 residues. Trimming cost V 4 bases and J 4 bases, with 14 bases left between them. DNA of the CDR3: TGTGCCAGCAGCCCAGGGCAAGGCATCTATGGCTACACCTTC. Translating gives CASSPGQGIYGYTF. Drawing the rest from reference TRBV5-4 and TRBJ1-2, the complete variable domain is ETGVTQSPTHLIKTRGQQVTLRCSSQSGHNTVSWYQQALGQGPQFIFQYYREEENGRGNFPPRFSGLQFPNYSSELNVNALELDDSALYLCASSPGQGIYGYTFGSGTRLTVV.

V usage is TRBV27 and J usage is TRBJ1-1; 7 bases match TRBD1. V dropped 4 bases and J dropped 2; count of bases not matched to a gene: 4. Germline V gene lookup returns CDR1 MNHEY and CDR2 SMNVEV (reference sequence). The CDR3 runs 14 residues. The CDR3 DNA is TGTGCCAGCAGTTCGGGACAGAAAAACACTGAAGCTTTCTTT. It specifies CASSSGQKNTEAFF.